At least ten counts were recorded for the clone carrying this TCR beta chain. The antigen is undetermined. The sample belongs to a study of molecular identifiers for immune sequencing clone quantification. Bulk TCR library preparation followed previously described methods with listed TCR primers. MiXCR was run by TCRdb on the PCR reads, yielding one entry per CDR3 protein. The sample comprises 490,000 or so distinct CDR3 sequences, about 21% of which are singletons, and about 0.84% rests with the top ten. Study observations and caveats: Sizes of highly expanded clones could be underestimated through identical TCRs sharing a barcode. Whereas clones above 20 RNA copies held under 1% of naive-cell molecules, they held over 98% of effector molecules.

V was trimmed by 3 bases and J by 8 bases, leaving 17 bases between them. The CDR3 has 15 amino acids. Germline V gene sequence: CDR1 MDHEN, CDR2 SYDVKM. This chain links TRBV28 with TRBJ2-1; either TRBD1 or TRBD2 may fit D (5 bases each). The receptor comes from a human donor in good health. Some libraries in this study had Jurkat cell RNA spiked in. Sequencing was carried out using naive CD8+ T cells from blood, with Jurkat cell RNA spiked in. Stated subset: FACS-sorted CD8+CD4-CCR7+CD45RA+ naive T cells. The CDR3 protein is CASSFRGRVAHEQFF. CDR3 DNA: TGTGCCAGCAGTTTTCGGGGCAGGGTGGCCCATGAGCAGTTCTTC.